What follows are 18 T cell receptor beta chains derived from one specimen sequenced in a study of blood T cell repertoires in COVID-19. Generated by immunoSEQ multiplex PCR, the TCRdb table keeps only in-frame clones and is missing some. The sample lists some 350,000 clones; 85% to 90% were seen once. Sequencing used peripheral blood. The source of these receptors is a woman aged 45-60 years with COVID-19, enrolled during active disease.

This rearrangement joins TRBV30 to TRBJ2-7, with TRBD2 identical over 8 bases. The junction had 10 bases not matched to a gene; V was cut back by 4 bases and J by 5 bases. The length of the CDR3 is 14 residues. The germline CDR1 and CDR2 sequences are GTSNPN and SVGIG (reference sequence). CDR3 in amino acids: CAWTPGLVSHEQYF. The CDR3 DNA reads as TGTGCCTGGACTCCGGGACTAGTAAGCCACGAGCAGTACTTC.

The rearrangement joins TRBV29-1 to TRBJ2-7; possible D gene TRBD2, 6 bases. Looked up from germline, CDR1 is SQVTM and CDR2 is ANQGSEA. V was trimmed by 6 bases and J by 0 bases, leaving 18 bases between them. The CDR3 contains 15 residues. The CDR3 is CSVPAGGISSYEQYF. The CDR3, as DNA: TGCAGCGTCCCCGCCGGCGGGATTAGCTCCTACGAGCAGTACTTC.

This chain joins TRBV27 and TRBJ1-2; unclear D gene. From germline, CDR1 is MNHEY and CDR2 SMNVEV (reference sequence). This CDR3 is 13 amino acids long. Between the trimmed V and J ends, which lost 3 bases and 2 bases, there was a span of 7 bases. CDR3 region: CASSFDKNYGYTF. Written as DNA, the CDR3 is TGTGCCAGCAGTTTCGACAAGAACTATGGCTACACCTTC.

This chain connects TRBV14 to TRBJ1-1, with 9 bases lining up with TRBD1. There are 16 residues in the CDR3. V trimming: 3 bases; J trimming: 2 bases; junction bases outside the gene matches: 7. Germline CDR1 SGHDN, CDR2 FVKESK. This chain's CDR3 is CASSQYTGQGNTEAFF. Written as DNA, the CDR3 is TGTGCCAGCAGCCAGTACACGGGACAGGGAAACACTGAAGCTTTCTTT.

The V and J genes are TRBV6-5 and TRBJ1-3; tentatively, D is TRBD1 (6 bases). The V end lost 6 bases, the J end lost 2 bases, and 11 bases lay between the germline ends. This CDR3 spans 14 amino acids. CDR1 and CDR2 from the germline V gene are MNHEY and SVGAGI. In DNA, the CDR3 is TGTGCCAGCAGCTCAGGGGTGACTGGAAACACCATATATTTT. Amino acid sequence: CASSSGVTGNTIYF.

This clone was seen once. The CDR3 nucleotides read TGTGCCAGCAGCCGAGAAGATACGCAGTATTTT. Residues: CASSREDTQYF. The chain couples TRBV11-3 to TRBJ2-3; the D is unclear. Germline V CDR1 and CDR2: SGHNT, YENEEA. V was trimmed by 5 bases and J by 5 bases, leaving 5 bases between them. The CDR3 length is 11 residues.

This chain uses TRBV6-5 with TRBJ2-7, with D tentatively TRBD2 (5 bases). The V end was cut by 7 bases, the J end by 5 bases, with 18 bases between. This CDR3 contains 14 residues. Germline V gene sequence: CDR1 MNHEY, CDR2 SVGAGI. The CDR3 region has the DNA TGTGCCAGCACCTACGTGGACTCAGGTGACGAGCAGTACTTC. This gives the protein CASTYVDSGDEQYF.

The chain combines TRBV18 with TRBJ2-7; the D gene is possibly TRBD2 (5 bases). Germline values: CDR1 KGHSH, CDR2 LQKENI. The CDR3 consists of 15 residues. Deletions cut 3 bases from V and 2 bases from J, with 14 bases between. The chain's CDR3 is CASSPELVQTYEQYF. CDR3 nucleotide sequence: TGTGCCAGCTCACCTGAACTAGTACAGACCTACGAGCAGTACTTC.

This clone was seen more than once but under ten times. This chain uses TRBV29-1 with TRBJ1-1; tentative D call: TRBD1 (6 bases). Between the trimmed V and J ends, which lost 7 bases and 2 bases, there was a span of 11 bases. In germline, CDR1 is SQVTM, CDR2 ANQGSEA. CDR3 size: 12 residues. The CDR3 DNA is TGCAGCGGAGACAGGAAAAACACTGAAGCTTTCTTT. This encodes CSGDRKNTEAFF.

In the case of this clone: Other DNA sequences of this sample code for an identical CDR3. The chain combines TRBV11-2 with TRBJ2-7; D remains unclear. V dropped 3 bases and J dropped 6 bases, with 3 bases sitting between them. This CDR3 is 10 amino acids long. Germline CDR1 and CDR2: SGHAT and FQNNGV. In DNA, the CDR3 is TGTGCCAGCAGCTTCTCCGAGCAGTACTTC. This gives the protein CASSFSEQYF.

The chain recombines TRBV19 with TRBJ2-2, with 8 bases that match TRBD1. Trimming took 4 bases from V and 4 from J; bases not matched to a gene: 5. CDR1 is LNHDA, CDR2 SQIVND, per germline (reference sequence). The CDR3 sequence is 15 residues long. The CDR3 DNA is TGTGCCAGTAGTACAGGGGGCGTGAGCACCGGGGAGCTGTTTTTT. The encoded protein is CASSTGGVSTGELFF.

The DNA of the CDR3 is TGTGCCTGGAGTGCGACTTACGGTGAAGCTTTCTTT. Amino acids: CAWSATYGEAFF. This rearrangement joins TRBV30 to TRBJ1-1, with D hard to call. The CDR3 spans 12 residues. Trimming removed 1 base at V and 7 bases at J, with 10 bases between. Germline CDR1 reads GTSNPN; CDR2 reads SVGIG (reference sequence).

DNA for the CDR3: TGTGCCAGCAGCTTGACAGGGGGTACGGGGCAGTACTTC. Amino acid sequence: CASSLTGGTGQYF. The chain has TRBV7-9 and TRBJ2-7; 9 positions agree with TRBD1. V gave up 3 bases and J gave up 9 bases; unmatched junction bases: 6. CDR1 is SEHNR and CDR2 is FQNEAQ in the germline V gene (reference sequence). The length of the CDR3 is 13 residues.

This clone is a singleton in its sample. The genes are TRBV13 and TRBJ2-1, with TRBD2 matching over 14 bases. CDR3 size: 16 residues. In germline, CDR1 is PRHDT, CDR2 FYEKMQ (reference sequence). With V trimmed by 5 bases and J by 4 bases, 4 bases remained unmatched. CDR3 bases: TGTGCCAGCAGCGAGAGACTAGCGGGAGGGTACAATGAGCAGTTCTTC. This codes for CASSERLAGGYNEQFF.

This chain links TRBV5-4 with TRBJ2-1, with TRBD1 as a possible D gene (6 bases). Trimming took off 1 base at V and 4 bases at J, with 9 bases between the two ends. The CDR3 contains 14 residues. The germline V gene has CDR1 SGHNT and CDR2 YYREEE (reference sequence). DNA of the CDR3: TGTGCCAGCAGCTTGCCAGGGGTGTACAATGAGCAGTTCTTC. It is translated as CASSLPGVYNEQFF.

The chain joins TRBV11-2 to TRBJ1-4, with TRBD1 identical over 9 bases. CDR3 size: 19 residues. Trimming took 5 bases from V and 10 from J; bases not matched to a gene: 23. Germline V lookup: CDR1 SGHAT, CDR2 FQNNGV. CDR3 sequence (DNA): TGTGCCAGCAGCCCTAGTGGATGGGACAGGGTCAAGGTTTCAGGAAAACTGTTTTTT. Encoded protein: CASSPSGWDRVKVSGKLFF.

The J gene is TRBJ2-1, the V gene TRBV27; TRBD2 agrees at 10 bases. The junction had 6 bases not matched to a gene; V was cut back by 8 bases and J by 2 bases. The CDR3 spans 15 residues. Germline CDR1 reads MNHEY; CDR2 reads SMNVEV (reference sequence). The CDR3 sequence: CASAASGSPYNEQFF. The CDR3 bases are TGTGCCAGCGCCGCTAGCGGGAGTCCCTACAATGAGCAGTTCTTC.

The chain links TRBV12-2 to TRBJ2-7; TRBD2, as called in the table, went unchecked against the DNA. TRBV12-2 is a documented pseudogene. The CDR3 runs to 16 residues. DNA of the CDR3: TGTGCAAGTCGCTTACGCGCCCAGCGGGAGTCCTACGAGCAGTACTTC. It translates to CASRLRAQRESYEQYF.